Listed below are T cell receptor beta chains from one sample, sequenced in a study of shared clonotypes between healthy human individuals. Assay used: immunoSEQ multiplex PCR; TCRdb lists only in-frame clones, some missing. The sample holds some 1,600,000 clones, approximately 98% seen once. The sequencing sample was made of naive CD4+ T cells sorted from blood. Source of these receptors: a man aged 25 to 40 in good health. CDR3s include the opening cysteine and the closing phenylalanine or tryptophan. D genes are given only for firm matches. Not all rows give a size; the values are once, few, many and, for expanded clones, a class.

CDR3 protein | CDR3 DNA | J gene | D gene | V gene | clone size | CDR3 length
CASSFGGEGTEAFF | TGTGCCAGCAGCTTTGGGGGCGAGGGCACTGAAGCTTTCTTT | TRBJ1-1 | - | TRBV5-4 | - | 14
CASSLKIQGRTNTGELFF | TGTGCCAGCTCACTTAAAATTCAGGGGAGGACGAACACCGGGGAGCTGTTTTTT | TRBJ2-2 | - | TRBV18 | - | 18
CASSILMAGGPTYEQYF | TGTGCCAGCAGCATCCTCATGGCGGGAGGACCCACCTACGAGCAGTACTTC | TRBJ2-7 | TRBD2 | TRBV7-2 | once | 17
CASSPKGHQPQHF | TGTGCCAGCTCACCAAAGGGTCATCAGCCCCAGCATTTT | TRBJ1-5 | - | TRBV18 | - | 13
CASGPGHTEAFF | TGTGCCAGCGGACCGGGGCACACTGAAGCTTTCTTT | TRBJ1-1 | - | TRBV28 | - | 12
CASSVDPGELFF | TGTGCCAGCAGCGTAGATCCCGGGGAGCTGTTTTTT | TRBJ2-2 | - | TRBV9 | - | 12
CASDRGPTGYTF | TGTGCCAGTGACAGGGGGCCAACTGGCTACACCTTC | TRBJ1-2 | TRBD1 | TRBV6-6 | - | 12
CASSSGLRYEQYF | TGTGCCAGCAGTTCCGGACTGAGATACGAGCAGTACTTC | TRBJ2-7 | - | TRBV6-5 | - | 13
CVRSSVAGGPDEQFF | TGTGTCAGAAGCTCAGTAGCGGGAGGGCCCGATGAGCAGTTCTTC | TRBJ2-1 | - | TRBV7-5 | - | 15
CSVGLTNEKLFF | TGCAGCGTTGGATTGACTAATGAAAAACTGTTTTTT | TRBJ1-4 | - | TRBV29-1 | - | 12
CASSSSNPLISGNTIYF | TGCGCCAGCAGCTCCTCTAATCCCTTAATCTCTGGAAACACCATATATTTT | TRBJ1-3 | - | TRBV10-2 | - | 17
CASSLQGGNQPQHF | TGTGCCAGCAGTTTACAGGGAGGAAATCAGCCCCAGCATTTT | TRBJ1-5 | - | TRBV28 | - | 14
CASKGTGTHEQFF | TGTGCCAGCAAGGGCACGGGGACCCATGAGCAGTTCTTC | TRBJ2-1 | - | TRBV6-1 | - | 13
CASSEGTRLQETQYF | TGTGCCAGCAGCGAGGGGACACGGCTCCAAGAGACCCAGTACTTC | TRBJ2-5 | - | TRBV9 | - | 15
CASSFGPLAGGPGDTQYF | TGTGCCAGCAGCTTTGGCCCATTAGCGGGAGGGCCCGGGGATACGCAGTATTTT | TRBJ2-3 | TRBD2 | TRBV7-9 | - | 18
CASSVGERLNTEAFF | TGTGCCAGCAGCGTAGGGGAGCGATTGAACACTGAAGCTTTCTTT | TRBJ1-1 | - | TRBV9 | once | 15
CASSLKGADARGPRDVTEAFF | TGTGCCAGCAGCTTAAAAGGGGCGGATGCCAGGGGGCCCCGAGATGTCACTGAAGCTTTCTTT | TRBJ1-1 | TRBD1 | TRBV7-3 | - | 21
CSGELYDGYTF | TGCAGCGGAGAGTTGTATGATGGCTACACCTTC | TRBJ1-2 | - | TRBV29-1 | once | 11
CASSPNRGPEAFF | TGCGCCAGCAGCCCGAACAGGGGCCCTGAAGCTTTCTTT | TRBJ1-1 | TRBD1 | TRBV5-1 | - | 13
CASSLGQGGYEQYF | TGTGCCAGCAGTTTAGGGCAGGGGGGCTACGAGCAGTACTTC | TRBJ2-7 | - | TRBV27 | - | 14
CASSFRDTSYEQYF | TGTGCCAGCAGCTTCCGGGACACCTCCTACGAGCAGTACTTC | TRBJ2-7 | - | TRBV5-5 | - | 14
CASSAEPGINEQFF | TGTGCCAGCAGTGCCGAACCGGGGATTAATGAGCAGTTCTTC | TRBJ2-1 | - | TRBV6-1 | - | 14
CASSLAGDTEAFF | TGTGCCAGCAGCTTAGCAGGGGACACTGAAGCTTTCTTT | TRBJ1-1 | - | TRBV7-9 | once | 13